This T cell receptor beta chain was obtained from a study of identical twins. Notes on the study in general: Sequences that were out-of-frame, alpha and twin-shared displayed an excess of low generation probability. The analysis was cross-sectional rather than longitudinal within donors.

The germline CDR1 and CDR2 sequences are MNHEY and SVGEGT. V was cut by 8 bases and J by 4 bases, with 19 bases left in between. The CDR3 consists of 15 residues. This clonotype was found many times. Its antigen remains unknown. cDNA molecules carried unique molecular identifiers, and template switching added a universal primer site. Each CDR3 protein gets one entry after TCRdb re-called the 5' RACE reads with MiXCR. The sample lists roughly 710,000 distinct CDR3 sequences; 5.5% to 7.5% were seen once. The rearrangement uses TRBV6-2 or TRBV6-3 and TRBJ2-3; tentative D call: TRBD2 (5 bases). Sequences were obtained from naive T cells sorted from blood. This TCR derives from a man between 18 and 29 years old in good health. The CDR3 here is CASYQDYSVPDTQYF. CDR3 sequence (DNA): TGTGCCAGCTATCAAGACTATAGCGTTCCAGATACGCAGTATTTT.